The clone carrying this TCR beta chain was counted ten times or more. Its antigen is currently unknown. Per the germline V gene, CDR1 is SGDLS and CDR2 is YYNGEE. The CDR3 has 16 amino acids. Unmatched junction bases numbered 8, after V lost 3 bases and J lost 4 bases. This sample was taken from a study of metastatic and nonmetastatic thyroid tumors. Study information: Malignant and benign thyroid patients had repertoires compared in peripheral blood and tumor or nodule tissue. Study-wide results and limits: Within blood and tumor, benign nodules reportedly had significantly lower TCR beta diversity than malignant thyroid tumors did.

Thyroid surgery was performed in patients who had received no treatment beforehand. Original analysis: Clinicopathological groups supplied CDR3 differences that were used to build a distant-metastasis classifier for papillary thyroid cancer. From the PCR reads, TCRdb re-called clones with MiXCR. V and J calls and clone size were set by TCRdb, not the authors. Among roughly 93,000 clones listed, 10% to 15% were seen once. The source is a female donor with papillary thyroid cancer or a benign thyroid nodule (not recorded which). Some clones in this sample may be carry-over from other donors' samples. V usage is TRBV9 and J usage is TRBJ2-7; 12 bases align to TRBD2. Sample: blood. Written as DNA, the CDR3 is TGTGCCAGCAGCGCTGCCGGGACTAGCGGGCTTTACGAGCAGTACTTC. This encodes CASSAAGTSGLYEQYF.